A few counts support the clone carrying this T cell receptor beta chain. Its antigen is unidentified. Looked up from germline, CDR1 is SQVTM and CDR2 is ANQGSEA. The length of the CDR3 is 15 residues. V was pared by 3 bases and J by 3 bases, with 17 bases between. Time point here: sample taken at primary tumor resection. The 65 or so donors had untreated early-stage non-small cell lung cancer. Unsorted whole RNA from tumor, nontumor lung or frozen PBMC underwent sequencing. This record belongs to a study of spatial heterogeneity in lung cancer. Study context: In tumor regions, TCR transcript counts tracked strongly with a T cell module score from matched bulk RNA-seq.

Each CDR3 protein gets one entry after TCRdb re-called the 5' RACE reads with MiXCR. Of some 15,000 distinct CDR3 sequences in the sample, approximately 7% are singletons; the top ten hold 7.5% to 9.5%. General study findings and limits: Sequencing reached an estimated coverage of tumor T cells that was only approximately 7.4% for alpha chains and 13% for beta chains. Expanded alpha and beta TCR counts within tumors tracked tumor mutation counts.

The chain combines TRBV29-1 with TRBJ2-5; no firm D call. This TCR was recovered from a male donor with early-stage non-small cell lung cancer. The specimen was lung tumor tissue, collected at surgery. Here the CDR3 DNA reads TGCAGCGTTGAGGGTAGAAACACCTGGGAAGAGACCCAGTACTTC. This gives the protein CSVEGRNTWEETQYF.